These 19 T cell receptor beta chains originate from one sample sequenced in a study of blood T cells in healthy people across ages. Sample-barcoded 5' priming and a J-beta primer mix drove a second PCR of 7 to 11 cycles. TCRdb re-derived calls from the 5' RACE reads in MiXCR, one entry per CDR3 protein. The repertoire includes 1,800,000 or so distinct CDR3 sequences, roughly two fifths of them detected once, and more than 20% sits in the top ten. The specimen was blood. The receptor source for this set is a human donor in good health.

The gene calls are TRBV5-1 and TRBJ2-1, with D perhaps TRBD2 (5 bases). The ends were cut back, 0 bases at V and 10 bases at J, with 11 bases in the middle. Germline values: CDR1 SGHRS, CDR2 YFSETQ. The CDR3 contains 13 residues. CDR3: CASSLGRVGEQFF. The CDR3 DNA follows: TGCGCCAGCAGCTTGGGGCGGGTTGGAGAGCAGTTCTTC. Full variable domain (remainder filled in from reference TRBV5-1 and TRBJ2-1): KAGVTQTPRYLIKTRGQQVTLSCSPISGHRSVSWYQQTPGQGLQFLFEYFSETQRNKGNFPGRFSGRQFSNSRSEMNVSTLELGDSALYLCASSLGRVGEQFFGPGTRLTVL.

This chain links TRBV4-3 with TRBJ2-1; TRBD1 matches at 10 bases. Germline CDR1 reads LGHNA; CDR2 reads YSLEER. CDR3 length: 17 residues. Germline trimming cut 0 bases from V and 8 bases from J; bases unmatched to any gene: 10. CDR3 amino acids: CASSQDQGTGVSYEQFF. In DNA, the CDR3 is TGCGCCAGCAGCCAAGATCAAGGGACAGGGGTTTCGTATGAGCAGTTCTTC.

The sample holds a few counts of this clonotype. V gene TRBV12-5 combines with J gene TRBJ2-4, with D possibly TRBD1 on 5 matching bases. V lost 3 bases to trimming and J lost 5 bases, with 11 bases between them. From germline, CDR1 is LGHNT and CDR2 FRNRAP. The CDR3 is 14 residues long. The CDR3 region has the DNA TGTGCTAGTGGTTTTTCCGGCAGGGAAAACATTCAGTACTTC. Its protein is CASGFSGRENIQYF.

The chain carries TRBV28 and TRBJ2-1; D may be TRBD2 (6 bases). Germline V gene data show CDR1 as MDHEN and CDR2 as SYDVKM. This CDR3 has 16 residues. V was shortened by 6 bases and J by 7 bases, with 22 bases between the two germline ends. CDR3 nucleotides: TGTGCCAGCAGCATAAGCTTAGGGGCGGGATGGAATGAGCAGTTCTTC. Amino acid sequence: CASSISLGAGWNEQFF.

The rearrangement links TRBV7-9 to TRBJ2-5; no clear D. Germline V CDR1 and CDR2: SEHNR, FQNEAQ (reference sequence). V lost 3 bases and J 5 bases, leaving 16 bases between the germline ends. The CDR3 extends over 15 amino acids. In DNA, the CDR3 is TGTGCCAGCAGCTTCCAAGGCGCATCCCGGGAGACCCAGTACTTC. Its translation: CASSFQGASRETQYF.

The rearrangement joins TRBV29-1 to TRBJ1-1, with D hard to call. The CDR3 extends over 12 amino acids. Trimming removed 6 bases at V and 1 base at J, with 9 bases between. CDR1 is SQVTM and CDR2 is ANQGSEA in the germline V gene. The CDR3 region has the DNA TGCAGCGTCCAGTTAACGAACACTGAAGCTTTCTTT. As protein: CSVQLTNTEAFF.

The V gene is TRBV20-1, the J gene TRBJ2-7; a possible D gene is TRBD1 (6 bases). Trimming took 0 bases from V and 4 from J, leaving 19 bases between them. The CDR3 consists of 16 residues. Germline V CDR1 and CDR2: DFQATT, SNEGSKA (reference sequence). The CDR3 sequence: CSARDPNRATVYEQYF. The CDR3 region has the DNA TGCAGTGCTAGAGATCCTAACAGGGCCACCGTTTACGAGCAGTACTTC.

A few counts support this clonotype. The chain uses TRBV11-3 and TRBJ2-1; 9 bases line up with TRBD2. Germline-derived CDR1 and CDR2 are SGHNT and YENEEA. V lost 2 bases, J lost 4 bases, and 9 bases stayed unmatched. This CDR3 is 17 amino acids long. The CDR3 nucleotides are TGTGCCAGCAGCTTATTAGGCCTAGCGGGGATGTACAATGAGCAGTTCTTC. Its translation is CASSLLGLAGMYNEQFF.

The chain carries TRBV15 and TRBJ2-1, with 10 bases lining up with TRBD1. V trimming: 4 bases; J trimming: 7 bases; junction bases outside the gene matches: 7. CDR1 and CDR2 from the germline V gene are LNHNV and YYDKDF (reference sequence). This CDR3 region has 15 residues. The CDR3 sequence: CATSKDRGNSNEQFF. The CDR3 nucleotides read TGTGCCACCAGCAAGGACAGGGGGAATAGTAATGAGCAGTTCTTC.

The chain links TRBV5-1 to TRBJ2-7; 8 positions agree with TRBD1. The CDR3 loop spans 17 amino acids. Germline V CDR1 and CDR2: SGHRS, YFSETQ. With V trimmed by 4 bases and J by 1 base, 13 bases remained unmatched. CDR3 DNA: TGCGCCAGCAGCCTAGGCCTGAACAGGGGGAGATCCTACGAGCAGTACTTC. Translating it yields CASSLGLNRGRSYEQYF.

This chain connects TRBV3-1 to TRBJ2-5; 9 bases align to TRBD1. The J call is in doubt because the DNA end fits TRBJ2-7 better. Per germline, CDR1 LGHDT and CDR2 YNNKEL (reference sequence). The CDR3 extends over 16 amino acids. Here the CDR3 reads CASSLHRGRSSLEQYF. CDR3 coding DNA: TGTGCCAGCAGCCTCCACAGGGGGCGATCCTCCCTCGAGCAGTACTTC.

This clonotype showed up just a few times. One junction end does not reproduce the germline sequence, and a read error may be involved. This rearrangement joins TRBV12-3 or TRBV12-4 to TRBJ2-6; possibly TRBD2 for D (6 bases). The CDR3 runs 13 residues. CDR3 protein: CAIGDSGANVRTF. For the CDR3, the DNA is TGTGCCATCGGGGACTCTGGGGCCAACGTCCGGACTTTC.

The genes are TRBV7-2 and TRBJ2-3, with 9 bases identical to TRBD2. Germline CDR1 SGHTA, CDR2 FQGNSA. The CDR3 totals 16 residues. V lost 3 bases and J lost 0; bases outside the gene matches: 4. CDR3 DNA sequence: TGTGCCAGCAGCTTTGGGACTAGCCCGAGCACAGATACGCAGTATTTT. Translation gives CASSFGTSPSTDTQYF.

This clonotype was observed a few times. The rearrangement uses TRBV7-2 and TRBJ1-2; D is unclear. The length of the CDR3 is 14 residues. V was clipped by 1 base and J by 3 bases, with 9 bases between them. Germline V gene sequence: CDR1 SGHTA, CDR2 FQGNSA. The CDR3 region has the DNA TGTGCCAGCAGCTTAGTGCCAGGAGACTATGGCTACACCTTC. It codes for CASSLVPGDYGYTF.

There are many counts of this clonotype. At one of its ends the junction is not consistent with the germline gene, which may arise from a read error. CDR3 DNA sequence: TGCGCCAGCAGCCTAGGACAGGGGAGATACGAGCAGTACTTC. Encoded protein: CASSLGQGRYEQYF. This chain connects TRBV7-9 to TRBJ2-7; TRBD1 aligns across 9 bases. The germline V gene encodes CDR1 SEHNR and CDR2 FQNEAQ (reference sequence). The CDR3 extends over 14 amino acids. Based on the CDR3 plus reference TRBV7-9 and TRBJ2-7, the full variable domain is DTGVSQNPRHKITKRGQNVTFRCDPISEHNRLYWYRQTLGQGPEFLTYFQNEAQLEKSRLLSDRFSAERPKGSFSTLEIQRTEQGDSAMYLCASSLGQGRYEQYFGPGTRLTVT.

A note on this clonotype: Germline and junction disagree at one end, which may indicate a read error. This chain connects TRBV12-3 or TRBV12-4 to TRBJ2-3; possible D gene TRBD1, 8 bases. The CDR3 is made up of 13 amino acids. CDR3 amino acids: CASRTGEGDMQYF. The CDR3 coding sequence is TGTGCCAGCAGGACAGGGGAGGGAGATATGCAGTATTTT.

This clonotype came up a few times. J is TRBJ1-2 and V is TRBV7-9, with TRBD1 as a possible D gene (6 bases). Germline CDR1 reads SEHNR; CDR2 reads FQNEAQ (reference sequence). This CDR3 is built from 13 residues. Trimming took 6 bases from V and 4 from J, leaving 12 bases between them. CDR3 in amino acids: CASSHRDGYGYTF. The CDR3 coding sequence is TGTGCCAGCAGTCACAGGGATGGCTATGGCTACACCTTC. Filled out from reference TRBV7-9 and TRBJ1-2, the complete variable domain reads DTGVSQNPRHKITKRGQNVTFRCDPISEHNRLYWYRQTLGQGPEFLTYFQNEAQLEKSRLLSDRFSAERPKGSFSTLEIQRTEQGDSAMYLCASSHRDGYGYTFGSGTRLTVV.

This clonotype was seen only a few times. J is TRBJ2-1 and V is TRBV12-3 or TRBV12-4; D may be TRBD1 (6 bases). CDR3 size: 14 residues. Trimming took 3 bases from V and 4 from J, leaving 10 bases between them. The CDR3 DNA follows: TGTGCCAGCAGTTTCGGACAGCTTTACAATGAGCAGTTCTTC. It encodes CASSFGQLYNEQFF.

This sequence joins TRBV2 and TRBJ2-1, with D uncertain. The DNA end favors TRBJ2-7, so the J call may be wrong. The CDR3 is 12 amino acids. Germline lookup yields CDR1 SNHLY and CDR2 FYNNEI. In nucleotides, the CDR3 is TGTGCCAGCAGTGAATATGTAGACGAGCAGTACTTC. Translation gives CASSEYVDEQYF.